This T cell receptor (beta chain) was sequenced in a study of blood T cell repertoires in COVID-19. Background on the study: T cells, B-cell-depleted T cells, or PBMCs provided the cDNA or gDNA that served as material.

Seattle researchers signed up patients amid active infection and tracked them longitudinally. Per the original data handling: Amplification of reference gene primers provided the estimated nucleated cell counts. Produced via immunoSEQ multiplex PCR; TCRdb's table is partial and in-frame only. V, J and clone size are taken as reported in that table, and D and trimming were inferred from the DNA itself. The sample yields about 250,000 clones, approximately 88% seen once. Material: peripheral blood. The TCR originated in a woman aged 25 to 39 with COVID-19, enrolled during active disease.

The CDR3 reads CASSLGQGFQETQYF. The CDR3 nucleotides are TGTGCCAGCAGTTTGGGCCAGGGATTCCAAGAGACCCAGTACTTC. V usage is TRBV27 and J usage is TRBJ2-5; tentatively, D is TRBD1 (5 bases). V lost 3 bases, J lost 1 base, and 12 bases lay in between. The germline V gene encodes CDR1 MNHEY and CDR2 SMNVEV (reference sequence). CDR3 length equals 15 residues.